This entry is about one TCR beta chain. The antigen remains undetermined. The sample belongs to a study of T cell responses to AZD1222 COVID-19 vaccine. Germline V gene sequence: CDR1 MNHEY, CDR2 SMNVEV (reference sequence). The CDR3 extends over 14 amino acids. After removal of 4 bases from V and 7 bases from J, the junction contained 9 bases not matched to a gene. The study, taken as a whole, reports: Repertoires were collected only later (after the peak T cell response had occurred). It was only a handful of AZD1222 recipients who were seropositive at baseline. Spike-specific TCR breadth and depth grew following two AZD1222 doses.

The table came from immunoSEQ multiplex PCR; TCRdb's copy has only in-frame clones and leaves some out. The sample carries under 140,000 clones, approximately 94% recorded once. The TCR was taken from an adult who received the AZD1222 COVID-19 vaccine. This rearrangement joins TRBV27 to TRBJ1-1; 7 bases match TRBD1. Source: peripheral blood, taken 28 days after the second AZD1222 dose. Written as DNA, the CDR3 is TGTGCCAGCAGTTATCTGACCCAGGGGGGTGAAGCTTTCTTT. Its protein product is CASSYLTQGGEAFF.